Described below is a single TCR beta chain sequence and its context. Its antigen is unknown. The V end was cut by 7 bases, the J end by 4 bases, with 14 bases between. Germline CDR1 reads MDHEN; CDR2 reads SYDVKM. This CDR3 has 14 residues. Only in-frame clones appear in the TCRdb table, and some are missing; sequencing was by immunoSEQ multiplex PCR. The sample lists about 200,000 clones, 85% to 90% seen once, with just under 3% in the top ten. This entry belongs to a study of cytomegalovirus exposure and HLA in healthy donors. Background on the study: The 120 validation repertoires, a later analysis reported, used the same platform as the approximately 650 first-cohort repertoires. Study conclusions and caveats: In vitro assays verified that three CMV-associated chains recognized CMV antigens specifically. The authors listed approximately 150 TCR beta chains as cytomegalovirus-associated.

The donors were members of the validation cohort, which comprised more than 90 subjects and was separate from the first cohort of around 700 subjects. The rearrangement joins TRBV28 to TRBJ1-5, with a possible D match to TRBD1 (6 bases). What was sequenced was PBMCs. This TCR derives from a woman aged 18-29 years in good health and CMV-seronegative. CDR3 sequence (DNA): TGTGCCAGCAATGGCAGGGGCGTGAATCAGCCCCAGCATTTT. This gives the protein CASNGRGVNQPQHF. Full variable domain (remainder filled in from reference TRBV28 and TRBJ1-5): DVKVTQSSRYLVKRTGEKVFLECVQDMDHENMFWYRQDPGLGLRLIYFSYDVKMKEKGDIPEGYSVSREKKERFSLILESASTNQTSMYLCASNGRGVNQPQHFGDGTRLSIL.